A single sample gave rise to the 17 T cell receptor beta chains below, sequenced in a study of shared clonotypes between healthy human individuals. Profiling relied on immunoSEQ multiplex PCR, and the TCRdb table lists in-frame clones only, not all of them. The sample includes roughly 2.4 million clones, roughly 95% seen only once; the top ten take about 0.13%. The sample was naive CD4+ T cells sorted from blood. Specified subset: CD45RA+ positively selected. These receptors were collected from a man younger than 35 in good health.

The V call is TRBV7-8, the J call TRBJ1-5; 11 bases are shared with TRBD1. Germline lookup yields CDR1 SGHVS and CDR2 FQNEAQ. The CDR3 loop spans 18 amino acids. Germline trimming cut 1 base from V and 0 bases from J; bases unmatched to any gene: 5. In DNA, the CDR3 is TGTGCCAGCAGCTTAGAAGGGACAGGGGGATATAGCAATCAGCCCCAGCATTTT. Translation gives CASSLEGTGGYSNQPQHF.

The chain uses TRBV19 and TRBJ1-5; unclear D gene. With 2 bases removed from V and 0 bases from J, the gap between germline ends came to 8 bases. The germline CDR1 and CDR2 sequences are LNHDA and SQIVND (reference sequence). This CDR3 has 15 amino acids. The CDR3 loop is CASSITDYSNQPQHF. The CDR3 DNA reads TGTGCCAGTAGTATAACAGACTATAGCAATCAGCCCCAGCATTTT. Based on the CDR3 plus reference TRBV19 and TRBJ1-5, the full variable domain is DGGITQSPKYLFRKEGQNVTLSCEQNLNHDAMYWYRQDPGQGLRLIYYSQIVNDFQKGDIAEGYSVSREKKESFPLTVTSAQKNPTAFYLCASSITDYSNQPQHFGDGTRLSIL.

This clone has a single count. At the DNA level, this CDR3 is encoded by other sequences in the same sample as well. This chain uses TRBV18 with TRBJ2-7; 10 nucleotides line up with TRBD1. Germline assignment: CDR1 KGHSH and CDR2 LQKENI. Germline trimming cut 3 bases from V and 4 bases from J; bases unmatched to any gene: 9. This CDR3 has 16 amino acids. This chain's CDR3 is CASSPLPGQGSYEQYF. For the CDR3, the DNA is TGTGCCAGCTCACCGCTACCGGGACAGGGGAGTTACGAGCAGTACTTC.

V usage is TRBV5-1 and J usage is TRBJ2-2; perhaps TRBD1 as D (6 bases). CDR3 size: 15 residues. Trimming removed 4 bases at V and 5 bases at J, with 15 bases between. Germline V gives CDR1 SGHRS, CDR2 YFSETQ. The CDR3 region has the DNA TGCGCCAGCAGCCCGGACAGTAAAAATACCGGGGAGCTGTTTTTT. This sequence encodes CASSPDSKNTGELFF. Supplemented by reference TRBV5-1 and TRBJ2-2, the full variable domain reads KAGVTQTPRYLIKTRGQQVTLSCSPISGHRSVSWYQQTPGQGLQFLFEYFSETQRNKGNFPGRFSGRQFSNSRSEMNVSTLELGDSALYLCASSPDSKNTGELFFGEGSRLTVL.

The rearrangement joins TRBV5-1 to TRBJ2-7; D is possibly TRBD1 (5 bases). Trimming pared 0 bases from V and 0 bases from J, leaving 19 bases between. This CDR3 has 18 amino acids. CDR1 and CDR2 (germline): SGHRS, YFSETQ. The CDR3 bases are TGCGCCAGCAGCTTGGCCGGGTCCAGGACACCGAGCTCCTACGAGCAGTACTTC. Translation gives CASSLAGSRTPSSYEQYF. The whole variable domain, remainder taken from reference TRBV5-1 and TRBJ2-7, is KAGVTQTPRYLIKTRGQQVTLSCSPISGHRSVSWYQQTPGQGLQFLFEYFSETQRNKGNFPGRFSGRQFSNSRSEMNVSTLELGDSALYLCASSLAGSRTPSSYEQYFGPGTRLTVT.

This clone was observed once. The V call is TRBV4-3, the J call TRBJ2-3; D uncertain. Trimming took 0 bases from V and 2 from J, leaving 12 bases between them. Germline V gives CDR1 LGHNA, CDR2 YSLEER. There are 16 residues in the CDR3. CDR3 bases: TGCGCCAGCAGCCAAGATAATCGCAGGACCACAGATACGCAGTATTTT. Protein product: CASSQDNRRTTDTQYF.

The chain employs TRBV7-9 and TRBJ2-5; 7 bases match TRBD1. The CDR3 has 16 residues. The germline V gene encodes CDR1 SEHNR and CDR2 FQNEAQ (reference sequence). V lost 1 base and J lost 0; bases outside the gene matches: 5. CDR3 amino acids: CASSLVGRGYQETQYF. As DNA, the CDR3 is TGTGCCAGCAGCTTAGTCGGCAGGGGGTACCAAGAGACCCAGTACTTC.

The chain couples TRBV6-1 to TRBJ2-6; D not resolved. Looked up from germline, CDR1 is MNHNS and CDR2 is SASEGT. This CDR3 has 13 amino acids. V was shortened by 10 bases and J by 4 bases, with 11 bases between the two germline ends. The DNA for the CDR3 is TGTGCCACCCACACGGCAGGGGCCAACGTCCTGACTTTC. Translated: CATHTAGANVLTF.

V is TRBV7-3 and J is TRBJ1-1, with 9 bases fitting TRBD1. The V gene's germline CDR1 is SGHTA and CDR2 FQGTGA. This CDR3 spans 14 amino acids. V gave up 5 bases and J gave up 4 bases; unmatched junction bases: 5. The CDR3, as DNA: TGTGCCAGCAGCAGGGACAGGGAGGGCACTGAAGCTTTCTTT. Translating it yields CASSRDREGTEAFF. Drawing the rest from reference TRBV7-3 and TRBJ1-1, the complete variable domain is GAGVSQTPSNKVTEKGKYVELRCDPISGHTALYWYRQSLGQGPEFLIYFQGTGAADDSGLPNDRFFAVRPEGSVSTLKIQRTERGDSAVYLCASSRDREGTEAFFGQGTRLTVV.

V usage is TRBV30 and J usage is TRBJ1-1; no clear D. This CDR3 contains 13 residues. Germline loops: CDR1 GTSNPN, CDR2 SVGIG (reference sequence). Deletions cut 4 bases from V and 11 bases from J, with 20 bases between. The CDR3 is CAWIPLPGHGAFF. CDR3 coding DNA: TGTGCCTGGATTCCCCTGCCCGGTCATGGGGCTTTCTTT.

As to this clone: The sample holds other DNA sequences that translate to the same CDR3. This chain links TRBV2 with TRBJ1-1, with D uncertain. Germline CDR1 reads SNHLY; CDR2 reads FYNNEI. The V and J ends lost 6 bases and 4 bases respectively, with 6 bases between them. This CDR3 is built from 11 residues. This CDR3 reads CASSVLTEAFF. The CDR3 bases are TGTGCCAGCAGCGTCCTCACTGAAGCTTTCTTT.

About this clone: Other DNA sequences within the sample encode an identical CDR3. The CDR3 sequence: CASSLGLEADTQYF. DNA of the CDR3: TGCGCCAGCAGCTTAGGACTAGAGGCAGATACGCAGTATTTT. The chain carries TRBV5-1 and TRBJ2-3, with TRBD2 matching over 7 bases. J was trimmed by 4 bases and V by 2 bases; bases with no gene match: 4. The CDR3 has 14 residues. CDR1 is SGHRS and CDR2 is YFSETQ in the germline V gene.

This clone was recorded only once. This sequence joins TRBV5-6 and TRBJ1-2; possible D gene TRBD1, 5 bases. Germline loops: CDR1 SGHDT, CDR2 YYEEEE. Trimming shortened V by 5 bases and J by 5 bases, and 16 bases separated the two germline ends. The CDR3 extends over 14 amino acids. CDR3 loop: CASSPDTGLYGYTF. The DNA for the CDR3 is TGTGCCAGCAGTCCCGACACGGGACTTTATGGCTACACCTTC.

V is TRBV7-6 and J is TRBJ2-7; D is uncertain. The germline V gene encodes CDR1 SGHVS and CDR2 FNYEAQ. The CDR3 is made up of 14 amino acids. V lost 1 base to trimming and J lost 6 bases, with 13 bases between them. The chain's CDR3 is CASSLGEASGEQYF. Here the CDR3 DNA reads TGTGCCAGCAGCTTAGGAGAGGCTAGTGGCGAGCAGTACTTC.

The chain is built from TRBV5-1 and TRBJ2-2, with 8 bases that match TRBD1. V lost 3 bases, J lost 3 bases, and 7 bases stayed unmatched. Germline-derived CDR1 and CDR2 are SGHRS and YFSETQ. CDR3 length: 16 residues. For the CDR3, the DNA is TGCGCCAGCAGCTCTCGTGGACAGGGCCACACCGGGGAGCTGTTTTTT. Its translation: CASSSRGQGHTGELFF.

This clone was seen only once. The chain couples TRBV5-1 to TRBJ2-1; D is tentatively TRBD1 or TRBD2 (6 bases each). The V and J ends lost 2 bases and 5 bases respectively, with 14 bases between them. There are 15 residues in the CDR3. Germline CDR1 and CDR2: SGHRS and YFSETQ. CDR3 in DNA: TGCGCCAGCAGCTTCGAGGGGGGTAGTCACAATGAGCAGTTCTTC. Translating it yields CASSFEGGSHNEQFF.

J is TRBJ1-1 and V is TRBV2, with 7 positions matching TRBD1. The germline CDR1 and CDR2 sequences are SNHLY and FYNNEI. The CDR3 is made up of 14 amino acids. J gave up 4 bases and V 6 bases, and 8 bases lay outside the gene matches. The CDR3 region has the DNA TGTGCCAGCAGGAGGGGGCAGGGGTCCACTGAAGCTTTCTTT. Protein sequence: CASRRGQGSTEAFF. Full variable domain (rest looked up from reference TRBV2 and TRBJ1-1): EPEVTQTPSHQVTQMGQEVILRCVPISNHLYFYWYRQILGQKVEFLVSFYNNEISEKSEIFDDQFSVERPDGSNFTLKIRSTKLEDSAMYFCASRRGQGSTEAFFGQGTRLTVV.